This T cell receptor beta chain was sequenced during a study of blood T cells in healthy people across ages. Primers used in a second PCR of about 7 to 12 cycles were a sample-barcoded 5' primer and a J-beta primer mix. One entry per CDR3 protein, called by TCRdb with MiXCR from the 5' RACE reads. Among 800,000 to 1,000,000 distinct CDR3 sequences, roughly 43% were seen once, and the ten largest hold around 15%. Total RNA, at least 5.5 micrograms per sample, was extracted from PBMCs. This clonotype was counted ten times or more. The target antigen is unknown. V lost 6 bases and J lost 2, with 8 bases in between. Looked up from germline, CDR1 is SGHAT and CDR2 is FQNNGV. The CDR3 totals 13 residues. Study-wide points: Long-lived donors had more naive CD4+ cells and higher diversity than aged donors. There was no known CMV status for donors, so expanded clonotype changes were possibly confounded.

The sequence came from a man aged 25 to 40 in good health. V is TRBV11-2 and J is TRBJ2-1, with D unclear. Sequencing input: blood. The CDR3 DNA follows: TGTGCCAGCAGTTTGGGTGCCTACAATGAGCAGTTCTTC. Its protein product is CASSLGAYNEQFF.